The clone carrying this T cell receptor beta chain was counted a few times. Its matching antigen is unknown. The CDR3 is 14 residues long. From germline, CDR1 is SEHNR and CDR2 FQNEAQ (reference sequence). Trimming pared 8 bases from V and 2 bases from J, leaving 15 bases between. The entry originates in a study of neoadjuvant anti-PD-1 for oral cavity cancer. On the study more broadly: Patients without progression received a fourth nivolumab dose around day 43, then surgical resection on days 50-56.

The time point: after neoadjuvant nivolumab, at surgical resection. Analysis of PBMCs was direct, with no culture step. Study-level results: Treg/Th17 ratio rose with pretreatment blood and fell with post-treatment tumor TCRbeta clonality.

PBMC libraries mostly used 450 to 600 ng of input genomic DNA, with six replicates per sample. Some clones are missing from TCRdb's copy, which holds only in-frame ones; the method was immunoSEQ multiplex PCR. The sample lists some 12,000 clones, 71% occurring once. This TCR was sampled from a person aged 35-79 years with oral cavity squamous cell carcinoma. The sample here was PBMCs, taken after nivolumab (anti-PD-1) treatment. This chain connects TRBV7-9 to TRBJ1-2, with D maybe TRBD1 (6 bases). DNA of the CDR3: TGTGCCAGCGGGTTAAGGACAGAGAACTATGGCTACACCTTC. The encoded protein is CASGLRTENYGYTF. The full variable domain, completed using reference TRBV7-9 and TRBJ1-2, is DTGVSQNPRHKITKRGQNVTFRCDPISEHNRLYWYRQTLGQGPEFLTYFQNEAQLEKSRLLSDRFSAERPKGSFSTLEIQRTEQGDSAMYLCASGLRTENYGYTFGSGTRLTVV.